This TCR beta chain was observed in a study of regulatory T cells in long-lasting Graves disease. Time point described: newly diagnosed GD, antithyroid drugs for less than 3 months. Extracted RNA from PBMCs served as the source of the TCR library. Germline V lookup: CDR1 DFQATT, CDR2 SNEGSKA (reference sequence). The CDR3 length is 19 residues. Trimming cost V 3 bases and J 2 bases; bases outside gene matches: 16. Arm-PCR with iRepertoire HTBI primers amplified the CDR3 regions for these TCR beta libraries. TCRdb reprocessed the multiplex PCR reads with MiXCR, giving one entry per CDR3 protein. This table has about 430,000 distinct CDR3 sequences, approximately 15% appearing once. This clonotype was found many times. These data were also reused for a study on T cells in Graves' hyperthyroidism and ophthalmopathy. As that study records: TCR CDR3 underwent first-round RT-PCR with the HTBI primer set.

The genes are TRBV20-1 and TRBJ1-4, with 9 bases lining up with TRBD1. Sequencing was performed on peripheral blood mononuclear cells (PBMCs), taken at new diagnosis, from a patient treated with antithyroid drugs. This TCR derives from a woman in her forties with Graves disease. In DNA, the CDR3 is TGCAGTGCTAGTGGACTGTCCGGGACAGGGAGGTCGACTAATGAAAAACTGTTTTTT. The encoded protein is CSASGLSGTGRSTNEKLFF.